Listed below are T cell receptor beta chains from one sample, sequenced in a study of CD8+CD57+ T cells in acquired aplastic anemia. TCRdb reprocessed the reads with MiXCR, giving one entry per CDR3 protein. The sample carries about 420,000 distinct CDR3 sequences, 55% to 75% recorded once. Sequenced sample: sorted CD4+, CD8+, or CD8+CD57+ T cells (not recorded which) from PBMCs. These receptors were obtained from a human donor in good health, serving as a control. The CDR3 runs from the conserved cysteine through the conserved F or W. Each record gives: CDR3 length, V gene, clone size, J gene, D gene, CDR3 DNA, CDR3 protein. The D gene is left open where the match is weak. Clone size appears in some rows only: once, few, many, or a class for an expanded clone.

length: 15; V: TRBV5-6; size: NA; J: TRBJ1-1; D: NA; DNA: TGTGCCAGCAGCTTGGAGGCAAGGGAGGGAACTGAAGCTTTCTTT; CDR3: CASSLEAREGTEAFF
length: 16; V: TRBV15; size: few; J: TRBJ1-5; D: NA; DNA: TGTGCCACCAGCTCGCAAGACAAAGACAGCAATCAGCCCCAGCATTTT; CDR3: CATSSQDKDSNQPQHF
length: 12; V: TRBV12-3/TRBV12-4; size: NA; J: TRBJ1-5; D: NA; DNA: TGTGCCAGCGAGGGAGAGGGTCAGCCCCAGCATTTT; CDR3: CASEGEGQPQHF
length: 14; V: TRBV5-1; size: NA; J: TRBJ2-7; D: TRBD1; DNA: TGTGCCAGCAGCGTGAGGCAGGGGGCTGGCGAGCAGTACTTC; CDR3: CASSVRQGAGEQYF
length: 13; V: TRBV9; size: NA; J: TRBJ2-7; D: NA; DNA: TGCGCCAGCAGCTTGCCGGTTCCCCACGAGCAGTACTTC; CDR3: CASSLPVPHEQYF
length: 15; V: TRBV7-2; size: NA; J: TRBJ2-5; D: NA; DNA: TGTGCCAGCAGCCCAAAGGGGATGGCTCAGCCCGAGCATTACTTC; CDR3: CASSPKGMAQPEHYF
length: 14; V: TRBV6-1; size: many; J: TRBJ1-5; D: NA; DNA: TGTGCCAGCAGTCCCGGACAGCACAATCAGCCCCAGCATTTT; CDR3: CASSPGQHNQPQHF
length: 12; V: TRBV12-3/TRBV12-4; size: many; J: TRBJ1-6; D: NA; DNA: TGTGCCAGCAGCTACAGGGATTCACCCCTCCACTTT; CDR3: CASSYRDSPLHF
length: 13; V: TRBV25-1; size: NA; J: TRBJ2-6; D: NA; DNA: TGTGCCAGCGGACCGGGCGGGGCCAACGTCCTGACTTTC; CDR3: CASGPGGANVLTF
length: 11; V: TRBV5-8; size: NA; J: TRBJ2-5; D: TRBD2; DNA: TGCGGCACCTGCACTAGCGGGGGCCCTGACTTC; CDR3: CGTCTSGGPDF
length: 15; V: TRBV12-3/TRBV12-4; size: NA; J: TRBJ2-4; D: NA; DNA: TGTGCCAGCAGTTTTGTAGAGGGAGCCAAAAACATTCAGTACTTC; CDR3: CASSFVEGAKNIQYF
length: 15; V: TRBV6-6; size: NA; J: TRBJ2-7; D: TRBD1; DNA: TGTGCCAGCAGTTACGCCCCTTTGACAGGGGTATGCGGGAACTTC; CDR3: CASSYAPLTGVCGNF
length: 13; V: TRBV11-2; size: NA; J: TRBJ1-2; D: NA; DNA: TGTGCCAGCAGTGAAAAACGGTCCCGGGGCTACACCTTC; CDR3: CASSEKRSRGYTF
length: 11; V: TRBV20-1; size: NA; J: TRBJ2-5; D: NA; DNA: TGCAGTGCTAGATCCACGACGAGGGACTACTTC; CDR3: CSARSTTRDYF
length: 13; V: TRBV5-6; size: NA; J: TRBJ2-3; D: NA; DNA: TGCGCCAGCAGCCCAGGAACAACAGATACGCAGTATTTT; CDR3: CASSPGTTDTQYF
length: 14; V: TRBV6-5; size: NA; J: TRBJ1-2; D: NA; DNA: TGTGCCAGCAGTTCCCTAGCGGGGGGGCGTAAGCACACCTTC; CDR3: CASSSLAGGRKHTF
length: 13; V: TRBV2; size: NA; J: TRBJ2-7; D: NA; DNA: TGTGCCAGCTCGCAGGGAAATCGTGACGAGCAGTACTTC; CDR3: CASSQGNRDEQYF